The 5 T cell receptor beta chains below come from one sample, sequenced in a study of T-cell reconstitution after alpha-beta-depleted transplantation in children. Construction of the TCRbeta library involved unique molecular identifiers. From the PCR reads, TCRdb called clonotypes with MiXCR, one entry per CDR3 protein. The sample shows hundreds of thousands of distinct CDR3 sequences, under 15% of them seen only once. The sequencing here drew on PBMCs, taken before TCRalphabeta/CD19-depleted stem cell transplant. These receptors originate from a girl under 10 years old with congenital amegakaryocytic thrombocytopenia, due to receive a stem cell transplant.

CDR3 nucleotide sequence: TGTGCCAGCAGCTTAACGACTAGCGGGGAGCTGTTTTTT. This gives the protein CASSLTTSGELFF. V is TRBV7-3 and J is TRBJ2-2, with D possibly matching TRBD2 (6 bases). The ends were cut back, 0 bases at V and 7 bases at J, with 6 bases in the middle. Germline-derived CDR1 and CDR2 are SGHTA and FQGTGA. The CDR3 totals 13 residues.

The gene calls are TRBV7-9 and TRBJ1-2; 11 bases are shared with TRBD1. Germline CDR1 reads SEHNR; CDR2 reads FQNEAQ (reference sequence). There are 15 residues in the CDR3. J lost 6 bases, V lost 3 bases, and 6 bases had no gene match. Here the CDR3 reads CASSFPGQGEDGYTF. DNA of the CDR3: TGTGCCAGCAGCTTCCCGGGACAGGGGGAGGATGGCTACACCTTC.

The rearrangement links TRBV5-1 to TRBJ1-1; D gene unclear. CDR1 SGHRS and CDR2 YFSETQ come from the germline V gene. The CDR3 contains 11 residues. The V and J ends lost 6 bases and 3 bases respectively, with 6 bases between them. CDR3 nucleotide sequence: TGCGCCAGCACTTCGGACACTGAAGCTTTCTTT. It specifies CASTSDTEAFF.

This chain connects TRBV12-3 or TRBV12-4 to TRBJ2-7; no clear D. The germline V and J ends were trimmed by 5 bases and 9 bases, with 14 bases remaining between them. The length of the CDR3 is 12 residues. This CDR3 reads CASSSSPSGQYF. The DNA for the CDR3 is TGTGCCAGCAGTAGCTCTCCATCCGGGCAGTACTTC.

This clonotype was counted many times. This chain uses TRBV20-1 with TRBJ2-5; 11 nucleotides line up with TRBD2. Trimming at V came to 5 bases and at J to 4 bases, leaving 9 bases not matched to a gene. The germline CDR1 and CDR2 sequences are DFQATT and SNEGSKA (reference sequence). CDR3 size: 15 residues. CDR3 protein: CSAGHGLAGGETQYF. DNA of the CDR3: TGCAGTGCTGGTCACGGGCTAGCGGGAGGAGAGACCCAGTACTTC.